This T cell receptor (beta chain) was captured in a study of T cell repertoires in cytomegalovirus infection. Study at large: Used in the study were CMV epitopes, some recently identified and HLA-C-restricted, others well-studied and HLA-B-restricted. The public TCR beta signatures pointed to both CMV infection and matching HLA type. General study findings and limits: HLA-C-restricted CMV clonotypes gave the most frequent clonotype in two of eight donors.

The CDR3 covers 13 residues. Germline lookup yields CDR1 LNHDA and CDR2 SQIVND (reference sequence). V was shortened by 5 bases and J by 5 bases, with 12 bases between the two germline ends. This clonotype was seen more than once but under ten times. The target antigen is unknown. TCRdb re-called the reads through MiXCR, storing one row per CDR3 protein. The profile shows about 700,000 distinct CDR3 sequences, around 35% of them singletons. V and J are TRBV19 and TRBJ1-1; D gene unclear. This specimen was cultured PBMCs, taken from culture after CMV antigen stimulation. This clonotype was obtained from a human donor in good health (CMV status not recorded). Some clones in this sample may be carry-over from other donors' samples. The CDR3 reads CASSWRDGTEAFF. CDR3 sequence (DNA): TGTGCCAGTAGTTGGCGAGACGGGACTGAAGCTTTCTTT.